These T cell receptor beta chains were read from a single sample in a study of Graves' ophthalmopathy and Graves' hyperthyroidism. From the multiplex PCR reads, TCRdb called clonotypes with MiXCR, one entry per CDR3 protein. This sample has about 400,000 distinct CDR3 sequences; roughly 18% occur once, and the top ten carry 1.5% to 2%. Material for sequencing was peripheral blood. Source of these receptors: a woman in her late teens or twenties with Graves' ophthalmopathy. Both conserved end residues are part of each CDR3. Clone size is stated in some rows and not others, as once, few, many or a class when expanded.

size: many; J: TRBJ1-5; V: TRBV20-1; CDR3: CSARESELGRPQHF
size: many; J: TRBJ2-7; V: TRBV6-5; CDR3: CASSYITGAEQYF
size: many; J: TRBJ2-5; V: TRBV6-9; CDR3: CARDVQETQYF
size: many; J: TRBJ1-2; V: TRBV2; CDR3: CASSSTSGAYGYTF
size: NA; J: TRBJ2-2; V: TRBV7-3; CDR3: CASSPPGGREDGGELFF
size: many; J: TRBJ2-2; V: TRBV29-1; CDR3: CSVGMPAGPARTGELFF
size: NA; J: TRBJ1-6; V: TRBV6-2/TRBV6-3; CDR3: CASSSVTGGGSPLHF
size: many; J: TRBJ2-3; V: TRBV12-3/TRBV12-4; CDR3: CASSLTGTDTQYF
size: NA; J: TRBJ1-5; V: TRBV5-5; CDR3: CASSLVWNQPQHF
size: many; J: TRBJ2-5; V: TRBV6-2/TRBV6-3; CDR3: CASSRTTSGVETQYF
size: many; J: TRBJ2-5; V: TRBV6-5; CDR3: CASRSLGQQETQYF
size: many; J: TRBJ1-1; V: TRBV10-3; CDR3: CAISERVDRGVGAEAFF
size: NA; J: TRBJ2-5; V: TRBV12-3/TRBV12-4; CDR3: CASSFRSRLAGDRQTQYF
size: NA; J: TRBJ2-7; V: TRBV28; CDR3: CASSPTGPWEQYF
size: many; J: TRBJ1-5; V: TRBV6-1; CDR3: CASSEQGWKNQPQHF
size: many; J: TRBJ2-2; V: TRBV7-2; CDR3: CASSSRTAGELFF
size: many; J: TRBJ1-6; V: TRBV19; CDR3: CASSIDLMGPGHLHF
size: many; J: TRBJ2-7; V: TRBV13; CDR3: CASSSPGQGGEQYF
size: many; J: TRBJ1-6; V: TRBV28; CDR3: CASRGGRGGNSPLHF
size: many; J: TRBJ2-7; V: TRBV27; CDR3: CASRFIGGQTYEQYF
size: many; J: TRBJ2-5; V: TRBV6-2/TRBV6-3; CDR3: CASRPRDILRETQYF
size: many; J: TRBJ1-6; V: TRBV6-1; CDR3: CASTDGGYNSPLHF
size: many; J: TRBJ2-7; V: TRBV7-2; CDR3: CASSLVRALFYEQYF
size: many; J: TRBJ1-5; V: TRBV11-2; CDR3: CASSHGSNQPQHF
size: many; J: TRBJ1-1; V: TRBV29-1; CDR3: CSVEWGRDTEAFF
size: many; J: TRBJ1-5; V: TRBV6-1; CDR3: CASSEAGGGPSTLQPQHF
size: many; J: TRBJ1-1; V: TRBV6-5; CDR3: CASSYSGNMNTEAFF
size: many; J: TRBJ1-2; V: TRBV7-2; CDR3: CASSINRVNYGYTF
size: many; J: TRBJ2-7; V: TRBV7-2; CDR3: CASSLAGTSGNRQQYF
size: many; J: TRBJ1-5; V: TRBV6-2/TRBV6-3; CDR3: CASSFPHQPQHF
size: many; J: TRBJ1-5; V: TRBV27; CDR3: CASSLGQPTNQPQHF
size: NA; J: TRBJ1-1; V: TRBV9; CDR3: CASSVWGQGAGNTEAFF
size: many; J: TRBJ2-3; V: TRBV12-3/TRBV12-4; CDR3: CASSLAPQIASMDTQYF
size: many; J: TRBJ2-5; V: TRBV6-5; CDR3: CASSSLGHEPSLRETQYF
size: many; J: TRBJ1-5; V: TRBV14; CDR3: CASSPTGYNQPQHF
size: many; J: TRBJ2-4; V: TRBV6-2/TRBV6-3; CDR3: CASSDINQLAKNIQYF
size: many; J: TRBJ1-1; V: TRBV20-1; CDR3: CSAPGDIDTEAFF